The following is a T cell receptor beta chain sequence with its context. Patients chosen for sequencing had CD8+CD57+ cells that had expanded, as shown by flow cytometry. These data are taken from a study of CD8+CD57+ T cells in acquired aplastic anemia. TCR beta VDJ combinations and CDR3 sequences were profiled from genomic DNA. TCRdb re-called the reads through MiXCR, storing one row per CDR3 protein. The sample lists about 58,000 distinct CDR3 sequences; roughly three fifths were seen once. The V gene's germline CDR1 is WNHNN and CDR2 SYGVQD (reference sequence). The V gene end was trimmed by 2 bases and the J gene end by 5 bases; junction bases not matched to a gene: 13. The CDR3 has 17 amino acids.

This chain uses TRBV10-1 with TRBJ2-3, with 7 bases identical to TRBD2. The specimen sequenced was sorted CD4+, CD8+, or CD8+CD57+ T cells (not recorded which) from PBMCs. The sequence derives from a human donor with aplastic anemia. The CDR3 sequence: CASSEGTTGLEGDTQYF. Here the CDR3 DNA reads TGCGCCAGCAGTGAGGGGACTACAGGACTCGAGGGAGATACGCAGTATTTT.